This entry describes one TCR beta chain. This sample stems from a study of shared clonotypes between healthy human individuals. CDR1 SGHDT and CDR2 YYEEEE come from the germline V gene. CDR3 size: 18 residues. V was clipped by 3 bases and J by 3 bases; unmatched bases: 8. The protocol was immunoSEQ multiplex PCR, while the TCRdb copy is restricted to in-frame clones and leaves out a portion. This table has 1.4 million to 1.5 million clones, roughly 95% appearing once. The sequencing input was naive CD4+ T cells sorted from blood. Subset meaning: CD45RA+ positively selected. The V call is TRBV5-6, the J call TRBJ2-1; 14 positions match TRBD2. This TCR came from a man aged 25-45 years in good health. CDR3 coding DNA: TGTGCCAGCAGCTGGGGTAGACTAGCGGGAGGGGTCTACAATGAGCAGTTCTTC. Translating gives CASSWGRLAGGVYNEQFF.